This T cell receptor beta chain derives from a study of T-cell memory formation after mild COVID-19 (dated by TCRdb to about 2021). Broadly, across the study: TCR sequence clusters from the two donors were found to be largely donor specific. The cohort comprised two young, previously healthy adult volunteers, one female and one male. In two donors, T-cell clones that expanded and contracted after mild COVID-19 were tracked by sequencing TCRalpha and TCRbeta repertoires over time.

This clonotype has just a few counts. The antigen it recognizes is unknown. Qualities for individual bases were not recorded, and no much larger clone is one base off. PBMCs were isolated by Ficoll-Paque density gradient centrifugation. Broad study findings and their caveats: The detection of some responding clones in pre-infection memory suggests that pre-existing cross-reactive memory T cells joined the SARS-CoV-2 response. Contracting CD4+ clones were found mainly in CM and EM memory subsets, while CD8+ clones were enriched in EMRA. Whether the second-wave clones peaking on day 37 were SARS-CoV-2 specific was not confirmed. The study covered only a couple of mild cases, and larger cohorts including severe cases with pre-infection samples were considered necessary. Balanced CD4/CD8 phenotypes were observed for clones contracting from day 15 to 85, whereas a bias towards CD4+ was observed for a second wave of clones expanding from day 15 to 37.

V was cut back by 4 bases and J by 2 bases, leaving a gap of 9 bases between them. The CDR3, from cysteine to phenylalanine, totals 13 residues. This entry keeps only the CDR3 DNA: 39 bases, framed from base 1. In the germline V gene, CDR1 corresponds to SGHRS and CDR2 to YFSETQ. The run used an Illumina NovaSeq 6000. cDNA libraries for TCRalpha and TCRbeta were prepared by 5'RACE using constant-segment primers, with sample barcodes and unique molecular identifiers added. Trizol reagent was used to extract RNA from every sample. The libraries were amplified in two PCR steps, and the second step added a second sample barcode and Illumina TruSeq adapters. Libraries were sequenced on an Illumina NovaSeq with 2 x 150 bp paired-end reads. Regarding the original processing steps: Demultiplexing of reads and collapsing into UMI-guided consensus sequences were performed with migec v1.2.7. Using mixcr v2.1.11, the UMI consensuses were aligned to TRA and TRB V and J templates and assembled into clonotypes. A clonotype was counted as expanded or contracted only when both edgeR and NoisET called the clonotype significant, with the noise models trained on biological replicates. For edgeR calls, a false discovery rate-adjusted p below 0.01 and a log2 fold-change threshold of 1 were applied. As an exploratory analysis of dynamics, max-normalized trajectories of the 1000 most abundant clonotypes were examined by PCA with hierarchical clustering. Separately sequenced CD4+ and CD8+ repertoires were used to assign the CD4 or CD8 phenotype of responding clones. TCRdb reanalyzed the raw reads on its own, using fastp at Q25 for trimming and MiXCR for clone calling, and kept in-frame beta chains. Entries that share a CDR3 protein sequence are merged under the most common genes and DNA. The V and J calls here are based on TCRdb, not the publication. The sample table contains 200,000 to 250,000 distinct CDR3 sequences; only one count was recorded for over 8.5% of them. In total, the top ten clones hold 22% of the sample.

The source is a man aged 18 to 35 who had mild COVID-19 (a few samples of this study predate the infection). The sample titles of this study are shuffled in the database, so cell type and time point are left out; the donor was told from shared clones. Input material: PBMCs or a T cell subset sorted from them (not recorded which). Recombination connected TRBV5-1 to TRBJ2-5, and perhaps TRBD2 as D gene, on 5 matching bases. The CDR3 reads CASSPRDQETQYF. The sequenced DNA: TGCGCCAGCAGCCCCCGGGATCAAGAGACCCAGTACTTC.